This TCR beta chain is drawn from a study of T-cell memory formation after mild COVID-19. TCRdb recomputed calls from the 5' RACE reads with MiXCR, one row per CDR3 protein. The sample lists about 360,000 distinct CDR3 sequences, around an eighth occurring once. Only a few counts were recorded for this clonotype. Sequencing was carried out using PBMCs or a T cell subset sorted from them (not recorded which). The sequence was collected from a man younger than 30 who had mild COVID-19 (a few samples of this study predate the infection). Cell type and time point are not known.

CDR3 loop: CAISEPGQVPHGYTF. The DNA for the CDR3 is TGTGCCATCAGTGAGCCCGGACAGGTCCCCCACGGCTACACCTTC. The chain is built from TRBV10-3 and TRBJ1-2; TRBD1 agrees at 7 bases. This CDR3 has 15 amino acids. With 2 bases clipped from V and 8 bases from J, the junction kept 11 bases outside the gene matches. Germline V gene lookup returns CDR1 ENHRY and CDR2 SYGVKD.